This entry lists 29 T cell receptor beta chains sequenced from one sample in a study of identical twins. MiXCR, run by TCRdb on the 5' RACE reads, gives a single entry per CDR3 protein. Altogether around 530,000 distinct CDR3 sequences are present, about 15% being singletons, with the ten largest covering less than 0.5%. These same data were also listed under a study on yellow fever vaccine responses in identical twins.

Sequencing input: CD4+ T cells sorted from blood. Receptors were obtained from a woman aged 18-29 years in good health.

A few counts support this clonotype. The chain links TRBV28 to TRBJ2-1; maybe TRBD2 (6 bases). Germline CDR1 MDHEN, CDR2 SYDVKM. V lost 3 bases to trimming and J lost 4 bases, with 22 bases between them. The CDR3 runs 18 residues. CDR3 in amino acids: CASSLNPPGGIGYNEQFF. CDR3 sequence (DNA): TGTGCCAGCAGTTTGAACCCCCCCGGCGGGATCGGATACAATGAGCAGTTCTTC.

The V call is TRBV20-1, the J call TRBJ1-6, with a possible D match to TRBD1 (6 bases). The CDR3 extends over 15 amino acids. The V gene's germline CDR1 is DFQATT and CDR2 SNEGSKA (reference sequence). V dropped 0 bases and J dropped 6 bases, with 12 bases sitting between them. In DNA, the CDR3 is TGCAGTGCTAGAGATAGGGGGAAGGTTAATTCACCCCTCCACTTT. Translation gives CSARDRGKVNSPLHF.

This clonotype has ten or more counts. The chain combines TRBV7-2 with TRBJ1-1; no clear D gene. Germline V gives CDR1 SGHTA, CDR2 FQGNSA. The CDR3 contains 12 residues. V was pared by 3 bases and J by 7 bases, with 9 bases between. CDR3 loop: CASSFLSSEAFF. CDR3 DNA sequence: TGTGCCAGCAGCTTTTTGTCCAGTGAAGCTTTCTTT. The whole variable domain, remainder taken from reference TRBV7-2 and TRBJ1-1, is GAGVSQSPSNKVTEKGKDVELRCDPISGHTALYWYRQSLGQGLEFLIYFQGNSAPDKSGLPSDRFSAERTGGSVSTLTIQRTQQEDSAVYLCASSFLSSEAFFGQGTRLTVV.

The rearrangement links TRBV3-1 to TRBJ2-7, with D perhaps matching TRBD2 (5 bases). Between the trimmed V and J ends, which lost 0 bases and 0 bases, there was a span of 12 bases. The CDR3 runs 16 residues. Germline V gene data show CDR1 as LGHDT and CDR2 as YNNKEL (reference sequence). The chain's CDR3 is CASSQDFATSSYEQYF. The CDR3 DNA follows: TGTGCCAGCAGCCAAGATTTTGCTACTAGCTCCTACGAGCAGTACTTC.

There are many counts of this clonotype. This chain's CDR3 is CSAGRRALVDSNQPQHF. Written as DNA, the CDR3 is TGCAGTGCTGGCCGGAGAGCGCTAGTGGATAGCAATCAGCCCCAGCATTTT. The gene calls are TRBV20-1 and TRBJ1-5; D not resolved. V was shortened by 5 bases and J by 0 bases, with 20 bases between the two germline ends. The CDR3 is 17 residues long. Germline assignment: CDR1 DFQATT and CDR2 SNEGSKA (reference sequence).

This CDR3 reads CASSLLGTATDTQYF. The CDR3 DNA reads as TGTGCCAGCAGCTTACTGGGGACAGCCACAGATACGCAGTATTTT. This rearrangement joins TRBV7-9 to TRBJ2-3, with 7 bases aligning to TRBD1. The CDR3 extends over 15 amino acids. V was clipped by 2 bases and J by 2 bases; unmatched bases: 4. Germline V lookup: CDR1 SEHNR, CDR2 FQNEAQ (reference sequence).

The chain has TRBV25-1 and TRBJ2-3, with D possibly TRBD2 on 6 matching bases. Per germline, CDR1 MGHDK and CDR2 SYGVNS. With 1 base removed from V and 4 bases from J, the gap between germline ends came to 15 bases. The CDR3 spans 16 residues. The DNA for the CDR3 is TGTGCCAGCAGTGAATCCAACCACGGGAGCTCAGATACGCAGTATTTT. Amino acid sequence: CASSESNHGSSDTQYF.

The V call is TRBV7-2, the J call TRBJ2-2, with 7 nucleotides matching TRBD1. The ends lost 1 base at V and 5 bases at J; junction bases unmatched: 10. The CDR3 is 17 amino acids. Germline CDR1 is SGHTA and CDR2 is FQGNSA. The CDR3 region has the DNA TGTGCCAGCAGCTTAGAGCCGATTGACAGGGTTACCGGGGAGCTGTTTTTT. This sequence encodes CASSLEPIDRVTGELFF.

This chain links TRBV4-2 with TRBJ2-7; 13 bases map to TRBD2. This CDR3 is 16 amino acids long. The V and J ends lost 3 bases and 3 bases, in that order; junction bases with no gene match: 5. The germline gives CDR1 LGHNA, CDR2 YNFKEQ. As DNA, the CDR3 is TGTGCCAGCAGCCACACCGGGACTAGCGGGAACTACGAGCAGTACTTC. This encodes CASSHTGTSGNYEQYF.

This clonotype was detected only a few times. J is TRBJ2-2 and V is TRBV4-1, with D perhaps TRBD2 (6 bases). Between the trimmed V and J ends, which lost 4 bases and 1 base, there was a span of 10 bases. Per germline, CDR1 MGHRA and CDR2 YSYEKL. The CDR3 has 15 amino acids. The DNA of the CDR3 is TGCGCCAGCAGCCGAGGAGCGGGGAACACCGGGGAGCTGTTTTTT. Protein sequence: CASSRGAGNTGELFF.

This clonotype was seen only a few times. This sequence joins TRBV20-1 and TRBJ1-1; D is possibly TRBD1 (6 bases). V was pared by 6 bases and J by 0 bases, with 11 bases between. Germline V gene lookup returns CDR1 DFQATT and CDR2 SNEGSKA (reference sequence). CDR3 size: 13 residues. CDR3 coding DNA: TGCAGTGCGCAAGGACAGATGAACACTGAAGCTTTCTTT. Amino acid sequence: CSAQGQMNTEAFF.

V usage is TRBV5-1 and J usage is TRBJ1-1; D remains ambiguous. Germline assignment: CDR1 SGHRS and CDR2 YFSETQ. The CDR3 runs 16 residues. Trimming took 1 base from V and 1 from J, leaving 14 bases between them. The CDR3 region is CASSLSSQVSNTEAFF. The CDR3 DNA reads TGCGCCAGCAGCTTGTCCTCCCAGGTATCGAACACTGAAGCTTTCTTT. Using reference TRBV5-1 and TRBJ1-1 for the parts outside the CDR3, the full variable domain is KAGVTQTPRYLIKTRGQQVTLSCSPISGHRSVSWYQQTPGQGLQFLFEYFSETQRNKGNFPGRFSGRQFSNSRSEMNVSTLELGDSALYLCASSLSSQVSNTEAFFGQGTRLTVV.

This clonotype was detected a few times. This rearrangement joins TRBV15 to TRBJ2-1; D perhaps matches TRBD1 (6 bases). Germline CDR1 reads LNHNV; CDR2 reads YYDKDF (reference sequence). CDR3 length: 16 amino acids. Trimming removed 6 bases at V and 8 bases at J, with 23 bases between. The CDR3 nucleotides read TGTGCCACCAGAAGGGACATTCAAAAAAAGGACCATGAGCAGTTCTTC. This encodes CATRRDIQKKDHEQFF.

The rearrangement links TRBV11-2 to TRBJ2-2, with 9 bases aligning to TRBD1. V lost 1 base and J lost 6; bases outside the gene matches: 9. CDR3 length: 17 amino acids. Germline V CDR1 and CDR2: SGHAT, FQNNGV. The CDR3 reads CASSLGTGTGIPGELFF. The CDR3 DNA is TGTGCCAGCAGCTTAGGAACCGGGACAGGGATCCCCGGGGAGCTGTTTTTT.

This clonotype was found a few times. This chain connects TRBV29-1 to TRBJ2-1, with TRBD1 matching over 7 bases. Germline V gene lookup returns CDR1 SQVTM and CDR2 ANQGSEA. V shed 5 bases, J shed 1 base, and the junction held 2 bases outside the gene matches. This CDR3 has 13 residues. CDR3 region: CSVKTGSYNEQFF. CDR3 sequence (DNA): TGCAGCGTTAAGACAGGGTCCTACAATGAGCAGTTCTTC.

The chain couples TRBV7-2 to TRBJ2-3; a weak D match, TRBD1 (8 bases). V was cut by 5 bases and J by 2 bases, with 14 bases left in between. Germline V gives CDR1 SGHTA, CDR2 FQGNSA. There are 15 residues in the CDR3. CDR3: CASSAQGGPTDTQYF. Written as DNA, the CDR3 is TGTGCCAGCAGCGCACAGGGGGGGCCCACAGATACGCAGTATTTT.

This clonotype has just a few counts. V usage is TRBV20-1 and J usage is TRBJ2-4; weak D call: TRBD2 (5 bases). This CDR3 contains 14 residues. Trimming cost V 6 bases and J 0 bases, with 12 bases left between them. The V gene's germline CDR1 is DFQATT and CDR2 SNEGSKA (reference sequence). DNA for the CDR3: TGCAGTGCCGGAGGTGGTAGAGCCAAAAACATTCAGTACTTC. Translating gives CSAGGGRAKNIQYF.

The CDR3, as DNA: TGTGCCAGCAGCTTCCCAGGAGTAGATACGCAGTATTTT. This encodes CASSFPGVDTQYF. V gene TRBV7-9 combines with J gene TRBJ2-3, with D unresolved. Per the germline V gene, CDR1 is SEHNR and CDR2 is FQNEAQ (reference sequence). Between the trimmed V and J ends, which lost 3 bases and 5 bases, there was a span of 9 bases. This CDR3 has 13 residues.

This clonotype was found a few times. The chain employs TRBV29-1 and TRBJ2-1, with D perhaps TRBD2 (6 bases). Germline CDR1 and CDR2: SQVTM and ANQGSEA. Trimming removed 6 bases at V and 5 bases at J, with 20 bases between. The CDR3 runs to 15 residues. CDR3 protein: CSVGRGIGSDNEQFF. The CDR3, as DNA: TGCAGCGTGGGACGGGGGATCGGGAGTGACAATGAGCAGTTCTTC.

CDR3 sequence: CASSPTGVVSYEQYF. The CDR3 region has the DNA TGTGCCAGCAGTCCCACGGGGGTAGTCTCCTACGAGCAGTACTTC. The J gene is TRBJ2-7, the V gene TRBV12-3 or TRBV12-4; D is perhaps TRBD2 (6 bases). This CDR3 is 15 amino acids long. V gave up 5 bases and J gave up 0 bases, with 14 bases separating them.

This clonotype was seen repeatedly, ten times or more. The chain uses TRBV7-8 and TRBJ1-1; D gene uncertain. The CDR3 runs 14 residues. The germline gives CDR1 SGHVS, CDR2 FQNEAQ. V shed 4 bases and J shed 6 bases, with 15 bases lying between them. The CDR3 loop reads CASSWIGRSAEAFF. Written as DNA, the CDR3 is TGTGCCAGCAGCTGGATAGGCAGGTCCGCTGAAGCTTTCTTT.

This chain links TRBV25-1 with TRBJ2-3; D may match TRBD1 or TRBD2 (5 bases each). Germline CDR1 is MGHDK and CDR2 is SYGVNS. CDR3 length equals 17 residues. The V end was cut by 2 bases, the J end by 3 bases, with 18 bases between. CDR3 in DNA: TGTGCCAGCAGTGAAACGAAGGGGAAAAGGGAGACAGATACGCAGTATTTT. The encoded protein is CASSETKGKRETDTQYF. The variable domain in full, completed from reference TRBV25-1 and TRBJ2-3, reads EADIYQTPRYLVIGTGKKITLECSQTMGHDKMYWYQQDPGMELHLIHYSYGVNSTEKGDLSSESTVSRIRTEHFPLTLESARPSHTSQYLCASSETKGKRETDTQYFGPGTRLTVL.

CDR3: CATSGTGRETQYF. CDR3 coding DNA: TGTGCCACCAGTGGTACAGGGCGGGAGACCCAGTACTTC. The chain has TRBV15 and TRBJ2-5; D might be TRBD1 (6 bases). This CDR3 contains 13 residues. Trimming removed 6 bases at V and 5 bases at J, with 13 bases between. CDR1 LNHNV and CDR2 YYDKDF come from the germline V gene (reference sequence). Full variable domain (remainder filled in from reference TRBV15 and TRBJ2-5): DAMVIQNPRYQVTQFGKPVTLSCSQTLNHNVMYWYQQKSSQAPKLLFHYYDKDFNNEADTPDNFQSRRPNTSFCFLDIRSPGLGDTAMYLCATSGTGRETQYFGPGTRLLVL.

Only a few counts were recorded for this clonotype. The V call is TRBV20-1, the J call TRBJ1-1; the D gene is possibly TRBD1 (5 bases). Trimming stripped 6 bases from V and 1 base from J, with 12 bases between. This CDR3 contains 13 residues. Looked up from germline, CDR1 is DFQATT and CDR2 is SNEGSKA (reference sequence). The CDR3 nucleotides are TGCAGTGCCCTCGACAGAAAGAACACTGAAGCTTTCTTT. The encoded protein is CSALDRKNTEAFF.

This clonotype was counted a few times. Here the CDR3 reads CAILSGNTYEQYF. The CDR3 region has the DNA TGTGCCATCCTTAGCGGGAACACCTACGAGCAGTACTTC. The rearrangement links TRBV10-3 to TRBJ2-7; 8 nucleotides agree with TRBD2. V was clipped by 8 bases and J by 2 bases; unmatched bases: 5. This CDR3 is 13 amino acids long. Per the germline V gene, CDR1 is ENHRY and CDR2 is SYGVKD.

The CDR3 is CASSLGSTSLETQYF. The CDR3 DNA sequence: TGTGCCAGCAGCTTAGGGTCGACTAGCTTGGAGACCCAGTACTTC. The chain has TRBV7-8 and TRBJ2-5, with TRBD2 matching 7 bases. After removal of 1 base from V and 5 bases from J, the junction contained 7 bases not matched to a gene. The CDR3 length is 15 residues. The germline V gene has CDR1 SGHVS and CDR2 FQNEAQ.

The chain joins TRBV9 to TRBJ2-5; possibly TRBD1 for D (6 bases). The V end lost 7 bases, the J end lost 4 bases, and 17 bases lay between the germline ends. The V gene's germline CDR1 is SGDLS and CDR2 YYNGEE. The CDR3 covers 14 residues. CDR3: CASEKGVEGETQYF. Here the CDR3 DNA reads TGTGCCAGCGAAAAGGGGGTTGAAGGAGAGACCCAGTACTTC.

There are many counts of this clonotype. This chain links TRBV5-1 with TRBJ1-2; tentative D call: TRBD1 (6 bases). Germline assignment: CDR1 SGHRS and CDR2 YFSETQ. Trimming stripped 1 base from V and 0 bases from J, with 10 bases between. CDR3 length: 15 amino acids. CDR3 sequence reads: CASSLIGTSNYGYTF. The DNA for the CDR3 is TGCGCCAGCAGCTTGATCGGGACATCTAACTATGGCTACACCTTC.

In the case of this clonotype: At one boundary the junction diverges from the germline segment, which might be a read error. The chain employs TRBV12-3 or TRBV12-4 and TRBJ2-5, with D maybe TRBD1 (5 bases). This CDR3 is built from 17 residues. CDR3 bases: TGTGCCTGCAGTTTTAAGGGGTCGGGTGAGACGAGAGGGACCCAGTACTTC. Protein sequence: CACSFKGSGETRGTQYF.